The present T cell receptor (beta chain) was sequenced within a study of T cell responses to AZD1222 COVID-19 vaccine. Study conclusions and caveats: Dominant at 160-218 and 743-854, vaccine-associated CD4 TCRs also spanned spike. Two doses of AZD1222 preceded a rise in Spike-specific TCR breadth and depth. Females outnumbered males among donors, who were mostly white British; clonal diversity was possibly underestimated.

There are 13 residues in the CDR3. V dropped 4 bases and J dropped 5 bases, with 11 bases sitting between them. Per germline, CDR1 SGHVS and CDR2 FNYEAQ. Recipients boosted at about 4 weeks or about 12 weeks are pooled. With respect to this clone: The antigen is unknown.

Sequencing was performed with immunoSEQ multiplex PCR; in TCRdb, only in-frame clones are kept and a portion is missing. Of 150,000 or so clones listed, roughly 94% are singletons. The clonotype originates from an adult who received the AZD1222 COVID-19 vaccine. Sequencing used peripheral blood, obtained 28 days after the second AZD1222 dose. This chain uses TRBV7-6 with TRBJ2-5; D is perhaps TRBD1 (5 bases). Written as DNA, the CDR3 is TGTGCCAGCAGCTCAGCAGGGCTGGAGACCCAGTACTTC. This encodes CASSSAGLETQYF.